Listed below are T cell receptor beta chains from one sample, sequenced in a study of CD8+CD57+ T cells in acquired aplastic anemia. TCRdb ran MiXCR on the reads and lists one entry per CDR3 protein. The table includes roughly 58,000 distinct CDR3 sequences, about 54% detected once. The sample consisted of sorted CD4+, CD8+, or CD8+CD57+ T cells (not recorded which) from PBMCs. All receptors come from a human donor in good health, serving as a control. CDR3s leave out the opening cysteine and the closing phenylalanine or tryptophan.

TRBJ2-5,TRBV2,ATKLRGGETQY
TRBJ1-6,TRBV30,AWKHNKGSYNSPLH
TRBJ1-1,TRBV19,ASWRSTGTDTEAF
TRBJ2-7,TRBV11-2,ASSLDQSSYEQY
TRBJ2-1,TRBV7-2,ASSSMTGSSYNEQF
TRBJ2-1,TRBV12-3/TRBV12-4,ASSPTGGLAAEQF
TRBJ2-7,TRBV19,AINQGGNTGEQY
TRBJ1-1,TRBV2,ASSRTGGHTEAF
TRBJ1-5,TRBV2,ASSYSTGGAGQPQH
TRBJ1-5,TRBV7-6,ASSLAVDQPQH
TRBJ2-7,TRBV20-1,RAQTSRQFYEQH
TRBJ1-6,TRBV29-1,ASSSRQGSNSPLH
TRBJ2-3,TRBV4-2,ASSPLGLAGESTDTQY
TRBJ1-6,TRBV19,ASSTRLGGSRPNSPLH
TRBJ1-2,TRBV19,ASSIGLTDGYT
TRBJ2-7,TRBV12-3/TRBV12-4,ASSLGRRVYEQY
TRBJ2-5,TRBV24-1,ATSAHLAGRGQETQY
TRBJ2-7,TRBV2,ASNLAGGGTYEQY
TRBJ2-3,TRBV10-3,AISEGGRGTDTQY
TRBJ1-1,TRBV10-3,VPSFVRRNGEAF
TRBJ1-5,TRBV12-3/TRBV12-4,ASSKSQGFDQPQH
TRBJ2-2,TRBV9,ASSPRTGTNTGELF
TRBJ2-3,TRBV24-1,ATSDLALAGAPDTQY
TRBJ1-2,TRBV7-7,ASSVFLDRPHYGYT
TRBJ2-1,TRBV7-6,ASSSRGYEQF
TRBJ1-1,TRBV6-4,ASSVKVGTEAS
TRBJ2-1,TRBV29-1,SVVRLAGNNEQF
TRBJ2-7,TRBV10-3,AIRWTDRDINEQY